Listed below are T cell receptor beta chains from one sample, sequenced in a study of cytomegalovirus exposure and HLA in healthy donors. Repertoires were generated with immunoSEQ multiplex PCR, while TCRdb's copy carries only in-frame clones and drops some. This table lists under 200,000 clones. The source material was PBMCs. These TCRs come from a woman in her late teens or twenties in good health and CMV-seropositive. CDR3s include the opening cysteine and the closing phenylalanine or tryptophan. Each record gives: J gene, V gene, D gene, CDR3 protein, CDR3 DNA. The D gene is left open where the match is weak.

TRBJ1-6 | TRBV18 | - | CASSSGHYNSPLHF | TGTGCCAGCTCATCGGGACACTATAATTCACCCCTCCACTTT
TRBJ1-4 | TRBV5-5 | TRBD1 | CASSPGQGSNEKLFF | TGTGCCAGCAGCCCTGGACAGGGATCTAATGAAAAACTGTTTTTT
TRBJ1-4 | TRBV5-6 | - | CASSTGGSGNEKLFF | TGTGCCAGCAGTACGGGGGGCAGCGGTAATGAAAAACTGTTTTTT
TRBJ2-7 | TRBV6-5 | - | CASSYRPGLEQYF | TGTGCCAGCAGTTACAGACCCGGACTAGAGCAGTACTTC
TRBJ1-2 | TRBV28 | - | CASSLRSAYGYTF | TGTGCCAGCAGTTTGCGGTCGGCCTATGGCTACACCTTC
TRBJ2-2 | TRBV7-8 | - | CASSLAFSNTGELFF | TGTGCCAGCAGCTTAGCGTTTAGCAACACCGGGGAGCTGTTTTTT
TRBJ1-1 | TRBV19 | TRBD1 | CASSIPLTGGTEAFF | TGTGCCAGTAGTATACCCCTTACAGGGGGCACTGAAGCTTTCTTT
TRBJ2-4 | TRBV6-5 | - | CASRDTGKNIQYF | TGTGCCAGCAGGGACACAGGGAAAAACATTCAGTACTTC
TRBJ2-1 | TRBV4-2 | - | CASSPAATGYNEQFF | TGTGCCAGCAGCCCGGCCGCGACAGGTTACAATGAGCAGTTCTTC
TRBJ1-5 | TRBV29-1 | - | CSVVAGGNQPQHF | TGCAGCGTTGTGGCGGGGGGCAATCAGCCCCAGCATTTT
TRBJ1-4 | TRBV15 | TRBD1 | CATSRPGQGEKLFF | TGTGCCACCAGCAGGCCGGGACAGGGTGAAAAACTGTTTTTT
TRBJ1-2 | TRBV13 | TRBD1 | CASSYDRVDGYTF | TGTGCCAGCAGCTACGACAGGGTCGATGGCTACACCTTC
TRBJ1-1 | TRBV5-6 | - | CASSLAGSTEAFF | TGTGCCAGCAGCTTGGCGGGGAGTACTGAAGCTTTCTTT
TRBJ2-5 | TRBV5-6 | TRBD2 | CASSAGGSQQYF | TGTGCCAGCAGCGCTGGCGGGAGCCAGCAGTACTTC
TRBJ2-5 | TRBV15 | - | CATSRDQGYPGETQYF | TGTGCCACCAGCAGAGATCAGGGCTACCCAGGAGAGACCCAGTACTTC
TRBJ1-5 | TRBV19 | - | CASSIVQNSNQPQHF | TGTGCCAGTAGTATTGTACAGAATAGCAATCAGCCCCAGCATTTT
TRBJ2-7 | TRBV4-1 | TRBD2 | CASSQDPPGGISYEQYF | TGCGCCAGCAGCCAAGATCCCCCGGGAGGGATCTCCTACGAGCAGTACTTC
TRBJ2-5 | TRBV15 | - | CATSRGGGLGETQYF | TGTGCCACCAGCAGAGGGGGGGGCCTCGGGGAGACCCAGTACTTC
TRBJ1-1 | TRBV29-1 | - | CSVKARQGNTEAFF | TGCAGCGTTAAGGCTAGGCAGGGAAACACTGAAGCTTTCTTT
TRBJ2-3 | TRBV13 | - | CASSSGVDTQYF | TGTGCCAGCAGCTCGGGGGTGGATACGCAGTATTTT
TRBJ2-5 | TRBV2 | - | CASRNTRERSQETQYF | TGTGCCAGCAGGAATACTAGGGAGCGCTCCCAAGAGACCCAGTACTTC
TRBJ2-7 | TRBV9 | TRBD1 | CASSETGTSSYEQYF | TGTGCCAGCAGCGAGACAGGGACCTCCTCCTACGAGCAGTACTTC
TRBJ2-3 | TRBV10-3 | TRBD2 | CAISEPKSGRAVDTQYF | TGTGCCATCAGTGAGCCGAAAAGCGGGAGGGCTGTAGATACGCAGTATTTT
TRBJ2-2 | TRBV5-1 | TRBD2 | CASSPLVSGSPTGELFF | TGCGCCAGCAGCCCCCTTGTTAGCGGGAGTCCCACCGGGGAGCTGTTTTTT
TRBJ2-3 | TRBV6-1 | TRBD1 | CASLTGAYTDTQYF | TGTGCCAGCTTAACAGGGGCGTACACAGATACGCAGTATTTT
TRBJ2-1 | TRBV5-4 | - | CASSSRTEASYNEQFF | TGTGCCAGCAGCTCTCGGACAGAGGCATCCTACAATGAGCAGTTCTTC
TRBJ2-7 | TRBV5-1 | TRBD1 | CASSLEGQGAYEQYF | TGCGCCAGCAGCTTGGAGGGACAGGGGGCTTACGAGCAGTACTTC
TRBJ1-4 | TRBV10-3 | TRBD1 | CAISERTGGGSNEKLFF | TGTGCCATCAGTGAAAGAACAGGGGGCGGAAGTAATGAAAAACTGTTTTTT
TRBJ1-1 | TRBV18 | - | CASSPEQGTAAFF | TGTGCCAGCTCACCCGAACAGGGCACGGCAGCTTTCTTT
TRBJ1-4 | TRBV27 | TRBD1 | CASSLVNRGGEKLFF | TGTGCCAGCAGTTTAGTCAACAGGGGCGGTGAAAAACTGTTTTTT
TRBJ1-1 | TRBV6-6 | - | CASRPGNTEAFF | TGTGCCAGTCGTCCAGGGAACACTGAAGCTTTCTTT
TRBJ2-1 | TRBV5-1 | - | CASLQGNEQFF | TGCGCCAGCCTACAGGGCAATGAGCAGTTCTTC
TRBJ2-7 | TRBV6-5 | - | CASSYGGSYEQYF | TGTGCCAGCAGTTACGGAGGGTCCTACGAGCAGTACTTC
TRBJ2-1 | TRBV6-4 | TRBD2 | CASSSLAGSYNEQFF | TGTGCCAGCAGTTCCCTAGCGGGGTCCTACAATGAGCAGTTCTTC
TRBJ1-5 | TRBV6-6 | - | CASRPNGGNQPQHF | TGTGCCAGCAGACCAAATGGAGGCAATCAGCCCCAGCATTTT
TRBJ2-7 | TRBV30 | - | CAWSVKVRLGVYEQYF | TGTGCCTGGAGTGTAAAGGTGCGACTAGGGGTTTACGAGCAGTACTTC
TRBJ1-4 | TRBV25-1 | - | CASSDSRGAGEKLFF | TGTGCCAGCAGTGACTCCCGGGGGGCAGGGGAAAAACTGTTTTTT
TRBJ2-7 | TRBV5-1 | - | CASSLSEPPYEQYF | TGCGCCAGCAGCTTGTCCGAGCCCCCCTACGAGCAGTACTTC
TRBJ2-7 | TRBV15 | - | CATSRDRGEQYF | TGTGCCACCAGCAGAGATAGGGGCGAGCAGTACTTC
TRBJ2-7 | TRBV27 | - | CASSSINYRDEQYF | TGTGCCAGCAGCTCCATTAATTACAGGGACGAGCAGTACTTC
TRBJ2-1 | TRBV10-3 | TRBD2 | CAISPLAGGDNEQFF | TGTGCCATCAGTCCGCTAGCGGGGGGGGACAATGAGCAGTTCTTC